In its sample, the clone carrying this T cell receptor beta chain was seen once. Its antigen is not known. This entry comes from a study of shared clonotypes between healthy human individuals. Study overall: Donors consisted of two women and a few men between 18 and 49.

As defined, naive CD8 cells were CD45RO-negative and positively selected for CCR7, with terminally differentiated effector memory CD45RA+ cells excluded. Donors, healthy HIV-negative adults, lacked recent acute infections or vaccinations. CDR3 size: 15 residues. The germline gives CDR1 MNHEY, CDR2 SMNVEV (reference sequence). With 0 bases removed from V and 1 base from J, the gap between germline ends came to 8 bases. Study-wide points: With a few donors compared, 4% to 5% of naive CD4 clonotypes were shared.

The assay was carried out at the deep level. Libraries were prepared by immunoSEQ multiplex PCR; TCRdb keeps only in-frame clonotypes and omits some of them. In the table there are roughly 2,000,000 clones, 93% of which are singletons. The TCR comes from a man between 18 and 35 years old in good health. Some clones in this sample may be carry-over from other donors' samples. The gene calls are TRBV27 and TRBJ2-3; D is undetermined. The source material was naive CD8+ T cells from PBMCs. DNA of the CDR3: TGTGCCAGCAGTTTATCACTTGATGGCACAGATACGCAGTATTTT. The encoded protein is CASSLSLDGTDTQYF.